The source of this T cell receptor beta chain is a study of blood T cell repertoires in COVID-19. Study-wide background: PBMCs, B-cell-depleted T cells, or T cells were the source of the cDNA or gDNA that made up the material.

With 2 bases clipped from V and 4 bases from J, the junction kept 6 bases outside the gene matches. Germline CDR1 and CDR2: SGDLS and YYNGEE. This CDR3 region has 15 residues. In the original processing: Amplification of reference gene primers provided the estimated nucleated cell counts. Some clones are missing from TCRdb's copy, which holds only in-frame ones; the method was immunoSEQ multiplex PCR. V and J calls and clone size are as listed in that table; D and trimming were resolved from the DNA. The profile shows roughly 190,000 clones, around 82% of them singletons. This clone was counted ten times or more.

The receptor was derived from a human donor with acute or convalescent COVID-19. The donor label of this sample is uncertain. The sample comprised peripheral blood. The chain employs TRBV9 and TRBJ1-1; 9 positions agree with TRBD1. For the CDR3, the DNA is TGTGCCAGCAGCGTTCAAGGACAGGGGAGCACTGAAGCTTTCTTT. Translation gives CASSVQGQGSTEAFF.